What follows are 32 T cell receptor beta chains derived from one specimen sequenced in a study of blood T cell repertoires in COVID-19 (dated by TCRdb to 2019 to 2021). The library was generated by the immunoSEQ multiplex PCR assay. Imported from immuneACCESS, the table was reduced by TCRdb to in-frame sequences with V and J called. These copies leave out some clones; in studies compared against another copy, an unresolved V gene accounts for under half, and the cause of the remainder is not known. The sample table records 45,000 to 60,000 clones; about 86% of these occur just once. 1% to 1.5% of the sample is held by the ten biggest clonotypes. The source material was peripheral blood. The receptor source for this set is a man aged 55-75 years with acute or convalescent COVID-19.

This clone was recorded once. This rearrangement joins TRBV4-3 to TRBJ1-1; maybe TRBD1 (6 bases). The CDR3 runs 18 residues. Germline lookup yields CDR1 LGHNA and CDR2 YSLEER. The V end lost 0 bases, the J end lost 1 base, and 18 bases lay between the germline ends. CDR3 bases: TGCGCCAGCAGCCAAGATGCAATAAAAGGGGGAGAGAACACTGAAGCTTTCTTT. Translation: CASSQDAIKGGENTEAFF.

The CDR3 is CASSFDSQETQYF. In DNA form, the CDR3 reads TGCGCCAGCAGCTTCGACTCACAAGAGACCCAGTACTTC. The gene calls are TRBV5-1 and TRBJ2-5, with D hard to call. The CDR3 has 13 residues. CDR1 is SGHRS and CDR2 is YFSETQ in the germline V gene. Between the trimmed V and J ends, which lost 2 bases and 2 bases, there was a span of 7 bases. The variable domain in full, with the rest retrieved from reference TRBV5-1 and TRBJ2-5, is KAGVTQTPRYLIKTRGQQVTLSCSPISGHRSVSWYQQTPGQGLQFLFEYFSETQRNKGNFPGRFSGRQFSNSRSEMNVSTLELGDSALYLCASSFDSQETQYFGPGTRLLVL.

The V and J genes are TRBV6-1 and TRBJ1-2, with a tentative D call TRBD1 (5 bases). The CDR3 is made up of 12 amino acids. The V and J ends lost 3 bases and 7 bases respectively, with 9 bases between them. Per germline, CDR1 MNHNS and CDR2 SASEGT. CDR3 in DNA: TGTGCCAGCAGTGAGGGGGGGGTTGGCTACACCTTC. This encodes CASSEGGVGYTF.

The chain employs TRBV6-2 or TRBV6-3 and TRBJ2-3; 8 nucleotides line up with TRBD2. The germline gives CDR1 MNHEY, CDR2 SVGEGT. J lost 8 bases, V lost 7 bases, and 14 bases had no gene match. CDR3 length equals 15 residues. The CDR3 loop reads CASTPLAGPPRTQYF. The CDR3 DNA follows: TGTGCCAGCACCCCGCTAGCGGGTCCACCCCGTACGCAGTATTTT.

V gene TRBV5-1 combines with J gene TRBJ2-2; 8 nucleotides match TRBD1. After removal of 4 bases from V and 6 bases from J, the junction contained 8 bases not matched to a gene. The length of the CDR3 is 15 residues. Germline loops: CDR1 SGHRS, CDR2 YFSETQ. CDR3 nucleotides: TGCGCCAGCAGCCTGGAGGTACAGGGGGCCGGGGAGCTGTTTTTT. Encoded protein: CASSLEVQGAGELFF.

Here the CDR3 DNA reads TGCGCCAGCAGCCAAAGACAGGGAAGCACAGATACGCAGTATTTT. The encoded protein is CASSQRQGSTDTQYF. The chain joins TRBV4-3 to TRBJ2-3, with 7 bases matching TRBD1. The CDR3 is 15 residues long. With 2 bases clipped from V and 0 bases from J, the junction kept 2 bases outside the gene matches. Per germline, CDR1 LGHNA and CDR2 YSLEER.

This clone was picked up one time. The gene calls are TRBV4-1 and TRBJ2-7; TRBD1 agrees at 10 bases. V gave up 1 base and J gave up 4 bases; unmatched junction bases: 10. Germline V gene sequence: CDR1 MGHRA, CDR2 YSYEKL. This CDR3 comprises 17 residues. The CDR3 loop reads CASSQGRGTGAFYEQYF. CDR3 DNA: TGCGCCAGCAGCCAAGGGCGAGGGACAGGGGCTTTTTACGAGCAGTACTTC.

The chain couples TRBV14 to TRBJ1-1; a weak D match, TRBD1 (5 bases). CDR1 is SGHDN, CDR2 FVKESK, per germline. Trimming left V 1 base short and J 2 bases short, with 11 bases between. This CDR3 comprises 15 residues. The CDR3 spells CASSQARQPNTEAFF. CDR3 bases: TGTGCCAGCAGCCAAGCTAGACAGCCAAACACTGAAGCTTTCTTT.

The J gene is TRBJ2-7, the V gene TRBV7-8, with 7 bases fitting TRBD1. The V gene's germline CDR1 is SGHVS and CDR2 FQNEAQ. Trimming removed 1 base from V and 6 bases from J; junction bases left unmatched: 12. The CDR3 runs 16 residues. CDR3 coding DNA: TGTGCCAGCAGCTTAGACGGGACAGCCTTTAGGGCCGAGCAGTACTTC. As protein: CASSLDGTAFRAEQYF.

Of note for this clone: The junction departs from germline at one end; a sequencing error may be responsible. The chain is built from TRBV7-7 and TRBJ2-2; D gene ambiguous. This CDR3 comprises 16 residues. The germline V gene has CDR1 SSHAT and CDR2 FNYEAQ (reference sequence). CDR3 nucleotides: TGTGCTAGCAGCTTAGGGCGCACAGTTAACACCGGGGAGCTGTTTTTT. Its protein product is CASSLGRTVNTGELFF.

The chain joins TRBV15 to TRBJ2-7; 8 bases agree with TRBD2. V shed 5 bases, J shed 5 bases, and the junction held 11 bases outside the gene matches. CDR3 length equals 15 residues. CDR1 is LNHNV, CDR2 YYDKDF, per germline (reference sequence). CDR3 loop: CATSPGGGARDEQYF. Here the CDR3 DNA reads TGTGCCACCAGCCCCGGGGGGGGAGCCAGGGACGAGCAGTACTTC.

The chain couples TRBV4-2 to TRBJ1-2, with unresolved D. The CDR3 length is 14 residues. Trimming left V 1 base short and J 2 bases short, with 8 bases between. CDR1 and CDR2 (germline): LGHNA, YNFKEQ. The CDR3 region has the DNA TGTGCCAGCAGCCAAGTGGCGGTAAACTATGGCTACACCTTC. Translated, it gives CASSQVAVNYGYTF.

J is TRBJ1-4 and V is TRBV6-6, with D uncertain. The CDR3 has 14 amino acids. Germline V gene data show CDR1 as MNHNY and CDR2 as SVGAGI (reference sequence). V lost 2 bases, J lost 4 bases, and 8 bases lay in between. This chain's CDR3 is CASSYRRVNEKLFF. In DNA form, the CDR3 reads TGTGCCAGCAGTTACCGTCGGGTTAATGAAAAACTGTTTTTT.

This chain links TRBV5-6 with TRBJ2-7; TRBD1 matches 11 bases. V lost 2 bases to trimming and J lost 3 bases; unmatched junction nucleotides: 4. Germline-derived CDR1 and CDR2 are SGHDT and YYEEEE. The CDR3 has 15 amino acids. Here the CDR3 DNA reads TGTGCCAGCAGCTTAGGGACAGGGGGAAACTACGAGCAGTACTTC. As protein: CASSLGTGGNYEQYF.

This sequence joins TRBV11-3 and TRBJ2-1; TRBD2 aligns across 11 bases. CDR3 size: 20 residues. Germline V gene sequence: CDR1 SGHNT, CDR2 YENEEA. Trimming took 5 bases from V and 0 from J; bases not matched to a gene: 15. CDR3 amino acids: CASSGQGASGGPSSYNEQFF. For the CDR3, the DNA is TGTGCCAGCAGCGGTCAGGGGGCTAGCGGGGGGCCCAGCTCCTACAATGAGCAGTTCTTC.

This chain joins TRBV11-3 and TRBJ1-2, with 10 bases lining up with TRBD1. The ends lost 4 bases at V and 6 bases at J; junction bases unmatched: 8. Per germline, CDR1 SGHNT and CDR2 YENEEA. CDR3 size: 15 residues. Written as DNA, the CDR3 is TGTGCCAGCAGCTCGCCCGGGACAGGGGAGAATGGCTACACCTTC. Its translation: CASSSPGTGENGYTF.

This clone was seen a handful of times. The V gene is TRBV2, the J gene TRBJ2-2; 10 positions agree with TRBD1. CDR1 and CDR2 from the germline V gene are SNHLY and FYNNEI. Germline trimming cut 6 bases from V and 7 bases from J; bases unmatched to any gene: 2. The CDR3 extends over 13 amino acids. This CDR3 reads CASRGQGFGELFF. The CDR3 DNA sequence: TGTGCCAGCAGGGGACAGGGGTTCGGGGAGCTGTTTTTT.

In DNA, the CDR3 is TGTGCCAGCAGCCCGGGGGGGTATGGCTACACCTTC. Its translation is CASSPGGYGYTF. The J gene is TRBJ1-2, the V gene TRBV11-2, with a tentative D call TRBD1 (5 bases). CDR1 is SGHAT and CDR2 is FQNNGV in the germline V gene. Trimming shortened V by 5 bases and J by 5 bases, and 9 bases separated the two germline ends. CDR3 length equals 12 residues.

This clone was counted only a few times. As DNA, the CDR3 is TGTGCCAGCAGCTCAGGACTAGCAGAAGGGGAGCAGTTCTTC. Encoded protein: CASSSGLAEGEQFF. The chain is built from TRBV4-2 and TRBJ2-1; 8 nucleotides agree with TRBD2. The V segment lost 5 bases and the J segment 10 bases; nucleotides outside the gene matches: 10. The CDR3 covers 14 residues. Looked up from germline, CDR1 is LGHNA and CDR2 is YNFKEQ.

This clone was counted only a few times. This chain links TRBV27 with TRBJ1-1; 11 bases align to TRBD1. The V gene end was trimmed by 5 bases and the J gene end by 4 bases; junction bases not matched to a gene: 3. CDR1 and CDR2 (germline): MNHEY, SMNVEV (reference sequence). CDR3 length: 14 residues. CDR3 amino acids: CASSPGTGGTEAFF. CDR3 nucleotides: TGTGCCAGCAGTCCTGGGACAGGGGGCACTGAAGCTTTCTTT.

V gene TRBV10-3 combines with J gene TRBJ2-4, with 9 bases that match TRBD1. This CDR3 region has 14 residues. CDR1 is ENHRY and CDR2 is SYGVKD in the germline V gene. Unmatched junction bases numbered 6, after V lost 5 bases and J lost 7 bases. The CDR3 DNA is TGTGCCATCAGTAAGGACAGGGGTAGGAACATTCAGTACTTC. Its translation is CAISKDRGRNIQYF.

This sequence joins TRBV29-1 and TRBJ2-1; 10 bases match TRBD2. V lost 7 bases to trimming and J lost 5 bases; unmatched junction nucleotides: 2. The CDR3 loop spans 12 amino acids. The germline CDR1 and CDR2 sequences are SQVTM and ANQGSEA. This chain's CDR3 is CSAGLADNEQFF. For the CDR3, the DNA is TGCAGCGCTGGACTAGCGGACAATGAGCAGTTCTTC.

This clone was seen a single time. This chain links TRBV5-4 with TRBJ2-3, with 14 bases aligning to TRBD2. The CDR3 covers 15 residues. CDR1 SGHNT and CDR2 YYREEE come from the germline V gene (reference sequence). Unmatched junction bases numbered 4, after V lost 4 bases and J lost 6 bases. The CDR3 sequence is CASSPRTSGRDTQYF. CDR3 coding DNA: TGTGCCAGCAGCCCTCGGACTAGCGGGAGGGATACGCAGTATTTT.

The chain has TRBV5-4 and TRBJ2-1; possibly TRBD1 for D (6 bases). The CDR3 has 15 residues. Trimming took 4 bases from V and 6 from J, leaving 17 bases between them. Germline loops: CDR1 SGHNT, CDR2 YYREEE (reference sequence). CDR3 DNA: TGTGCCAGCAGCCCTGGGGGCGCTGGGAGCAATGAGCAGTTCTTC. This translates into CASSPGGAGSNEQFF.

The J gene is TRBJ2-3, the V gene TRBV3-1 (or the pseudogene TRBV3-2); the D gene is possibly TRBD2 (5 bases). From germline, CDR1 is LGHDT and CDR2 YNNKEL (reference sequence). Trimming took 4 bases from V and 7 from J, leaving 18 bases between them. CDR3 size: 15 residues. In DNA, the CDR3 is TGTGCCAGCAGCCCGGGATTAGCCGGTGGATATACGCAGTATTTT. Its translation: CASSPGLAGGYTQYF.

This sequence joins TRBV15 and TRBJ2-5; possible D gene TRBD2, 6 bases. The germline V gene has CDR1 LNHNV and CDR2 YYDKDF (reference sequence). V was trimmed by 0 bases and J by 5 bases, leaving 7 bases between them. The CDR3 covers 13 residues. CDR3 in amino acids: CATSRDRGETQYF. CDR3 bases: TGTGCCACCAGCAGAGATCGGGGGGAGACCCAGTACTTC. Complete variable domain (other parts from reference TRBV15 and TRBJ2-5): DAMVIQNPRYQVTQFGKPVTLSCSQTLNHNVMYWYQQKSSQAPKLLFHYYDKDFNNEADTPDNFQSRRPNTSFCFLDIRSPGLGDTAMYLCATSRDRGETQYFGPGTRLLVL.

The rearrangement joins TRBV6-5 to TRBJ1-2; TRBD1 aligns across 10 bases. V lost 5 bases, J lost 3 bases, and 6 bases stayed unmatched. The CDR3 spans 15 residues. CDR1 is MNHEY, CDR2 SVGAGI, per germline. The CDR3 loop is CASSTDRGRYYGYTF. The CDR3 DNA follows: TGTGCCAGCAGTACCGACAGGGGGCGCTACTATGGCTACACCTTC.

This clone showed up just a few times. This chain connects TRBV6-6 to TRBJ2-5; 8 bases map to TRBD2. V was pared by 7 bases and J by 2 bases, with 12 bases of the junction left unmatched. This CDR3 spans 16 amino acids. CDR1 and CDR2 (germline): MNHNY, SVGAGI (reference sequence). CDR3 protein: CASNRWTSRGQETQYF. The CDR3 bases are TGTGCCAGCAATCGATGGACTAGCCGAGGGCAAGAGACCCAGTACTTC.

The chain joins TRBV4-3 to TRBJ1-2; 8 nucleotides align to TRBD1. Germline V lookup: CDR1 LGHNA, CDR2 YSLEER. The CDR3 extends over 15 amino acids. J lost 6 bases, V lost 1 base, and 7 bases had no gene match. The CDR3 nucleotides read TGCGCCAGCAGCCAAGGAGGACAGGGTCCGCATGGCTACACCTTC. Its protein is CASSQGGQGPHGYTF.

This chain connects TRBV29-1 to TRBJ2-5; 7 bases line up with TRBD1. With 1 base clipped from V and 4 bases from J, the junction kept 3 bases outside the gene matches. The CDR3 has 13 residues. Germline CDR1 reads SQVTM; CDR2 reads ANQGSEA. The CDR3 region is CSVEVNRGETQYF. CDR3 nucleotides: TGCAGCGTTGAAGTCAACAGGGGAGAGACCCAGTACTTC.

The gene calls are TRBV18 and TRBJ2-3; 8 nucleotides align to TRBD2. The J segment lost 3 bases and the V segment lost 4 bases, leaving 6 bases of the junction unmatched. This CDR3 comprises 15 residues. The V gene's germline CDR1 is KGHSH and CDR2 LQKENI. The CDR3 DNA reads TGTGCCAGCTCACTCGGGGGGGAGAGGACAGATACGCAGTATTTT. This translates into CASSLGGERTDTQYF.

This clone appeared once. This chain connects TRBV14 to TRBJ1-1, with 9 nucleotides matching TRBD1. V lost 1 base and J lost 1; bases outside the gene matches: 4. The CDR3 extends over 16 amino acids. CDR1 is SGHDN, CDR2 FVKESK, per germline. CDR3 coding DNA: TGTGCCAGCAGCCAAGGCCCGGACAGGGGGAACACTGAAGCTTTCTTT. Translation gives CASSQGPDRGNTEAFF.